The 21 T cell receptor beta chains in this list originate from one sample, sequenced in a study of beta chain features in type 1 diabetes. The study, taken as a whole, reports: TCRB CDR3 length was moderately but significantly reduced in all four CD4+ subsets of Type 1 diabetes patients.

Every isolated RNA sample was fully reverse transcribed, so sequencing captured expressed TCRB transcripts. Measured with immunoSEQ multiplex PCR; TCRdb has only the in-frame clones, and not every one. In the table there are roughly 300,000 clones, approximately 10% of which are singletons. Their recognized antigens are unknown. Sequenced: central memory CD4+ T cells from blood. The receptor source for this set is a man aged 30 to 39 with type 1 diabetes.

Ten or more counts support this clone. This chain links TRBV21-1 with TRBJ2-7; TRBD1, the D gene given by the table, was not confirmed from the DNA. TRBV21-1 is shown as a pseudogene. This CDR3 contains 16 residues. The CDR3 DNA reads TGTGCCAGCAGCAAAGAAAGTAGGGACAGCCCCTACGAGCAGTACTTC. This encodes CASSKESRDSPYEQYF.

This chain connects TRBV4-1 to TRBJ1-3; TRBD1 matches at 7 bases. The junction had 5 bases not matched to a gene; V was cut back by 0 bases and J by 0 bases. The CDR3 consists of 17 residues. Per germline, CDR1 MGHRA and CDR2 YSYEKL. The chain's CDR3 is CASSQDTGADSGNTIYF. As DNA, the CDR3 is TGCGCCAGCAGCCAAGATACAGGGGCGGACTCTGGAAACACCATATATTTT.

This clone was counted between two and nine times. The identical CDR3 is also encoded by other nucleotide sequences in the sample. This chain links TRBV2 with TRBJ1-4, with TRBD1 as a possible D gene (5 bases). The germline gives CDR1 SNHLY, CDR2 FYNNEI. The ends were cut back, 6 bases at V and 2 bases at J, with 7 bases in the middle. The CDR3 totals 13 residues. CDR3 region: CASRRDTNEKLFF. CDR3 coding DNA: TGTGCCAGCAGGAGGGACACTAATGAAAAACTGTTTTTT.

The chain links TRBV6-5 to TRBJ2-3; 7 bases map to TRBD2. J lost 1 base, V lost 6 bases, and 4 bases had no gene match. This CDR3 has 14 amino acids. The germline V gene has CDR1 MNHEY and CDR2 SVGAGI. The CDR3 loop is CASSFSGGTDTQYF. DNA of the CDR3: TGTGCCAGCAGCTTCAGCGGGGGCACAGATACGCAGTATTTT.

V and J are TRBV5-5 and TRBJ2-4; perhaps TRBD1 as D (6 bases). Germline V gene lookup returns CDR1 SGHKS and CDR2 YYEKEE (reference sequence). V was shortened by 1 base and J by 3 bases, with 8 bases between the two germline ends. The CDR3 is 14 residues long. The CDR3 region has the DNA TGTGCCAGCAGCTTGACAGGGAACAAAAACATTCAGTACTTC. Its translation: CASSLTGNKNIQYF.

A word on this clone: The junction differs from germline at one of its ends, possibly a read error. The rearrangement joins TRBV15 to TRBJ1-1; D is possibly TRBD1 (6 bases). The germline V gene encodes CDR1 LNHNV and CDR2 YYDKDF (reference sequence). The length of the CDR3 is 16 residues. This chain's CDR3 is CATRRGGLVGATEAFF. The CDR3 DNA follows: TGTGCCACCAGGAGAGGGGGTCTTGTTGGGGCCACTGAAGCTTTCTTT.

Many counts were recorded for this clone. This sequence joins TRBV5-4 and TRBJ2-7, with D possibly TRBD1 on 5 matching bases. V lost 4 bases to trimming and J lost 3 bases, with 14 bases between them. Germline loops: CDR1 SGHNT, CDR2 YYREEE (reference sequence). The CDR3 is 14 amino acids. The CDR3 here is CASSPGGAVYEQYF. In DNA, the CDR3 is TGTGCCAGCAGCCCGGGTGGGGCCGTCTACGAGCAGTACTTC.

A few counts support this clone. V and J are TRBV9 and TRBJ2-1, with D possibly matching TRBD2 (6 bases). The CDR3 is 15 amino acids. Germline V CDR1 and CDR2: SGDLS, YYNGEE. The V and J ends lost 0 bases and 4 bases respectively, with 11 bases between them. The CDR3 is CASSVESGTYNEQFF. For the CDR3, the DNA is TGTGCCAGCAGCGTAGAGTCAGGGACTTACAATGAGCAGTTCTTC.

V is TRBV7-9 and J is TRBJ2-3; maybe TRBD1 (5 bases). Germline V lookup: CDR1 SEHNR, CDR2 FQNEAQ (reference sequence). This CDR3 has 15 residues. V was cut by 4 bases and J by 0 bases, with 11 bases left in between. The CDR3 DNA reads as TGTGCCAGCAGCTCTAGGACACTTAGCACAGATACGCAGTATTTT. Translation gives CASSSRTLSTDTQYF.

V usage is TRBV2 and J usage is TRBJ1-5, with TRBD1 as a possible D gene (5 bases). CDR3 length: 15 amino acids. V was shortened by 2 bases and J by 4 bases, with 12 bases between the two germline ends. Per germline, CDR1 SNHLY and CDR2 FYNNEI. The CDR3 reads CASSELQGENQPQHF. CDR3 sequence (DNA): TGTGCCAGCAGTGAATTGCAGGGCGAGAATCAGCCCCAGCATTTT.

V is TRBV11-2 and J is TRBJ1-1; TRBD1 matches at 7 bases. Germline V gives CDR1 SGHAT, CDR2 FQNNGV. The CDR3 totals 14 residues. J gave up 7 bases and V 6 bases, and 11 bases lay outside the gene matches. The CDR3 DNA reads TGTGCCAGCAGTTTACAGACAGGGTCGGGTGAAGCTTTCTTT. Translating gives CASSLQTGSGEAFF.

The V gene is TRBV7-8, the J gene TRBJ1-2; D might be TRBD1 (5 bases). This CDR3 has 14 amino acids. Per the germline V gene, CDR1 is SGHVS and CDR2 is FQNEAQ. V dropped 5 bases and J dropped 2 bases, with 12 bases sitting between them. The CDR3 nucleotides read TGTGCCAGCAGCACGAAGACAGACAACTATGGCTACACCTTC. Its translation: CASSTKTDNYGYTF.

J is TRBJ1-6 and V is TRBV6-5; D is possibly TRBD1 (5 bases). The germline gives CDR1 MNHEY, CDR2 SVGAGI. V shed 0 bases and J shed 8 bases, with 14 bases lying between them. The CDR3 has 16 residues. CDR3 nucleotides: TGTGCCAGCAGTTACTCGAAGTATGCAGGGCATTCACCCCTCCACTTT. It translates to CASSYSKYAGHSPLHF.

The sample holds a few counts of this clone. The chain uses TRBV5-1 and TRBJ2-1; D ambiguous. CDR1 is SGHRS and CDR2 is YFSETQ in the germline V gene. The CDR3 covers 14 residues. V was pared by 5 bases and J by 4 bases, with 13 bases between. CDR3 DNA: TGCGCCAGCAGAATGCAAAGCGAGTACAATGAGCAGTTCTTC. Protein sequence: CASRMQSEYNEQFF.

The chain carries TRBV2 and TRBJ1-1; no firm D call. There are 15 residues in the CDR3. CDR1 SNHLY and CDR2 FYNNEI come from the germline V gene. Between the trimmed V and J ends, which lost 6 bases and 1 base, there was a span of 15 bases. The DNA of the CDR3 is TGTGCCAGCAGCTTTTCTGGCTTCGGGAACACTGAAGCTTTCTTT. This sequence encodes CASSFSGFGNTEAFF.

The table lists this clone with a few counts. This CDR3 is also generated by other DNA sequences in the sample. The chain links TRBV20-1 to TRBJ1-1; 8 bases are shared with TRBD1. The CDR3 sequence is 11 residues long. Germline V gene sequence: CDR1 DFQATT, CDR2 SNEGSKA (reference sequence). Trimming at V came to 5 bases and at J to 11 bases, leaving 7 bases not matched to a gene. CDR3 nucleotides: TGCAGTGCTTCCCCGGACAGGGCGGCTTTCTTT. Protein sequence: CSASPDRAAFF.

This clone was detected only a few times. The V call is TRBV25-1, the J call TRBJ2-3; D gene unclear. The CDR3 spans 10 residues. CDR1 is MGHDK, CDR2 SYGVNS, per germline. The V gene lost 6 bases and the J gene lost 5 bases, with 3 bases spanning the gap. The CDR3 DNA sequence: TGTGCCAGCAGAAGAGATACGCAGTATTTT. Protein product: CASRRDTQYF.

This clone occurred many times. The rearrangement uses TRBV5-1 and TRBJ1-6, with TRBD1 identical over 8 bases. V lost 0 bases, J lost 9 bases, and 5 bases stayed unmatched. This CDR3 spans 15 amino acids. Germline CDR1 reads SGHRS; CDR2 reads YFSETQ. DNA of the CDR3: TGCGCCAGCAGCTTGGTGACAGGGGTTACTTCACCCCTCCACTTT. As protein: CASSLVTGVTSPLHF.

This clone was counted between two and nine times. V and J are TRBV11-2 and TRBJ1-5; TRBD1 agrees at 9 bases. Germline-derived CDR1 and CDR2 are SGHAT and FQNNGV. The ends lost 7 bases at V and 8 bases at J; junction bases unmatched: 9. The CDR3 extends over 14 amino acids. CDR3 nucleotides: TGTGCCAGCACCACCGACAGGGGGAAGGAGCCCCAGCATTTT. Residues: CASTTDRGKEPQHF. The variable domain in full, completed from reference TRBV11-2 and TRBJ1-5, reads EAGVAQSPRYKIIEKRQSVAFWCNPISGHATLYWYQQILGQGPKLLIQFQNNGVVDDSQLPKDRFSAERLKGVDSTLKIQPAKLEDSAVYLCASTTDRGKEPQHFGDGTRLSIL.

Many counts were recorded for this clone. This chain uses TRBV19 with TRBJ1-1, with 9 nucleotides matching TRBD1. The CDR3 loop spans 15 amino acids. Germline V lookup: CDR1 LNHDA, CDR2 SQIVND (reference sequence). V was clipped by 3 bases and J by 4 bases; unmatched bases: 6. CDR3 sequence reads: CASSMFSGQGTEAFF. In DNA form, the CDR3 reads TGTGCCAGTAGTATGTTTTCGGGACAGGGCACTGAAGCTTTCTTT.

The rearrangement joins TRBV6-6 to TRBJ2-2; tentative D call: TRBD1 (5 bases). Trimming cost V 7 bases and J 1 base, with 16 bases left between them. CDR3 length: 16 residues. Germline loops: CDR1 MNHNY, CDR2 SVGAGI (reference sequence). CDR3 nucleotide sequence: TGTGCCAGCAACCCCGACAGAACCATGAACACCGGGGAGCTGTTTTTT. Its translation is CASNPDRTMNTGELFF.